The rows below give T cell receptor beta chains drawn from one sample of a study of regulatory and conventional T cells in RAG deficiency. The data were produced by immunoSEQ multiplex PCR, yet TCRdb's version contains in-frame clones alone and is incomplete. The sample lists more than 35,000 clones, around 89% occurring once. The sample was also linked to a second study, of regulatory T cells.

Input material: CD4+ effector T cells sorted from blood. Receptors were obtained from a human donor in good health. CDR3s include the opening cysteine and the closing phenylalanine or tryptophan. Fields, in order: J gene, clone size, D gene, CDR3 length, V gene, CDR3 DNA, CDR3 protein. A D gene is named only where the DNA matches it firmly. Size is omitted from some rows. Given values are once, few, many or a class for expanded clones.

TRBJ1-5,once,TRBD1,16,TRBV5-8,TGTGCCAGCAGCCTCCAATGGGGGACAGACTTCAGGCCCCAGCATTTT,CASSLQWGTDFRPQHF
TRBJ1-1,NA,TRBD1,14,TRBV7-7,TGTGCTAGCAGCCCGACAGGGCTGAACACTGAAGCTTTCTTT,CASSPTGLNTEAFF
TRBJ1-2,NA,TRBD1,13,TRBV27,TGTGCCAGCAGGTCCCCGGACAGGGGTAGCTACACCTTC,CASRSPDRGSYTF
TRBJ1-3,few,NA,13,TRBV18,TGTGCCAGCTCTTCGGACTCTGGAAACACCATATATTTT,CASSSDSGNTIYF
TRBJ1-4,once,NA,15,TRBV4-1,TGCGCCAGCAGCCAAGAGAGGGGGGGCTATGAAAAACTGTTTTTT,CASSQERGGYEKLFF
TRBJ1-6,NA,NA,14,TRBV10-3,TGTGCCATCAGTCCCGGACAGCTCTATTCACCCCTCCACTTT,CAISPGQLYSPLHF
TRBJ2-1,NA,TRBD2,13,TRBV5-1,TGCGCCAGCGGTCAGGGAGGGTACAATGAGCAGTTCTTC,CASGQGGYNEQFF
TRBJ1-5,once,NA,9,TRBV9,TGTGCCAGTAATCAGCCCCAGCATTTT,CASNQPQHF
TRBJ2-3,NA,NA,15,TRBV25-1,TGTGCCAGCAGTGGAGAGAGCTCTAGCACAGATACGCAGTATTTT,CASSGESSSTDTQYF
TRBJ1-2,NA,NA,13,TRBV11-2,TGTGCCAGCAGCTTAGGGGGGCTCGGTGGCTACACCTTC,CASSLGGLGGYTF
TRBJ2-1,NA,NA,16,TRBV11-3,TGTGCCAGCAGCCAAGGACGGGAGCGAAGGGACAATGAGCAGTTCTTC,CASSQGRERRDNEQFF
TRBJ1-3,NA,NA,15,TRBV19,TGTGCCAGTAGTTTCCGGACAGACTCTGGAAACACCATATATTTT,CASSFRTDSGNTIYF
TRBJ2-7,NA,NA,12,TRBV28,TGTGCCAGCAGTTTAAGGTCTGTCGAGCAGTACTTC,CASSLRSVEQYF
TRBJ1-2,NA,NA,13,TRBV9,TGTGCCAGCTCTGGAGGGACGAGCGATGGCTACACCTTC,CASSGGTSDGYTF
TRBJ2-1,few,NA,12,TRBV10-1,TGCGCCAGCAGTGCGGGCGACAATGAGCAGTTCTTC,CASSAGDNEQFF
TRBJ1-3,NA,NA,13,TRBV6-6,TGTGCCAGCAGAAGGGGACTCGGAAACACCATATATTTT,CASRRGLGNTIYF
TRBJ1-5,NA,NA,14,TRBV6-6,TGTGCCAGCAGTTACGACAATAGCAATCAGCCCCAGCATTTT,CASSYDNSNQPQHF
TRBJ1-2,once,NA,14,TRBV7-9,TGTGCCAGCAGCTTAGTAGGCCGGGACTATGGCTACACCTTC,CASSLVGRDYGYTF
TRBJ1-1,few,NA,15,TRBV28,TGTGCCAGCAGTGCACCGACAGGAGGGGACACTGAAGCTTTCTTT,CASSAPTGGDTEAFF
TRBJ1-2,NA,NA,14,TRBV30,TGTGCCTGGAGCCCTTTTCCCGGGGGGGATGGCTACACCTTC,CAWSPFPGGDGYTF
TRBJ2-1,few,TRBD2,14,TRBV27,TGTGCCAGCAGTCCTTCGGGACTAGCGGTGAATTGGTTCTTC,CASSPSGLAVNWFF
TRBJ2-7,NA,TRBD1,13,TRBV5-1,TGCGCCAGCGGCCGGGACAGCTCCTACGAGCAGTACTTC,CASGRDSSYEQYF
TRBJ1-1,NA,NA,13,TRBV6-6,TGTGCCACCAAACCCCAGGTATACACTGAAGCTTTCTTT,CATKPQVYTEAFF
TRBJ2-5,once,NA,11,TRBV7-2,TGTGCCAGCAGCCCGGGGGAGACCCAGTACTTC,CASSPGETQYF
TRBJ2-7,NA,NA,13,TRBV28,TGTGCCAGCAGCCCCCAGGGGACCCACGAGCAGTACTTC,CASSPQGTHEQYF
TRBJ2-1,NA,TRBD1,14,TRBV6-1,TGTGCCAGCAGGGGACAGGGGCAGGACAATGAGCAGTTCTTC,CASRGQGQDNEQFF
TRBJ1-3,once,NA,15,TRBV18,TGTGCCAGCATCTCGGAACAGTACTCTGGAAACACCATATATTTT,CASISEQYSGNTIYF
TRBJ2-7,NA,NA,15,TRBV19,TGTGCCAGTACCCAAGCGTGGTCAAGCTCCTACGAGCAGTACTTC,CASTQAWSSSYEQYF
TRBJ1-3,NA,NA,17,TRBV5-1,TGCGCCAGCAGCTTGGGACTCCTAGGGGTCTCTGGAAACACCATATATTTT,CASSLGLLGVSGNTIYF
TRBJ2-3,NA,TRBD2,17,TRBV19,TGTGCCAGTAGCCCTTCGTATGGAGCGGGGGCCACAGATACGCAGTATTTT,CASSPSYGAGATDTQYF
TRBJ2-3,NA,NA,15,TRBV6-1,TGTGCCAGCAGTGAGTTGGGGGCGCGTACAGATACGCAGTATTTT,CASSELGARTDTQYF
TRBJ1-2,NA,TRBD1,13,TRBV19,TGTGCCAGTAGTAGTGACAGGGTTGGCGGCTACACCTTC,CASSSDRVGGYTF
TRBJ1-3,NA,NA,16,TRBV28,TGTGCCAGCAGTCCGCCGGCCCCGCTCTCTGGAAACACCATATATTTT,CASSPPAPLSGNTIYF
TRBJ2-5,NA,TRBD2,19,TRBV27,TGTGCCAGCAGTTCGGGCCAGACCATCCCTAGCGGACCCCAAGAGACCCAGTACTTC,CASSSGQTIPSGPQETQYF
TRBJ1-2,NA,NA,14,TRBV5-1,TGCGCCAGCAGCTTGGCCGGGACTGGATATGGCTACACCTTC,CASSLAGTGYGYTF
TRBJ2-5,NA,TRBD2,16,TRBV7-9,TGTGCCAGCAGCTTCGGTAGCGGGGGACGGGGAGAGACCCAGTACTTC,CASSFGSGGRGETQYF
TRBJ1-3,NA,TRBD1,16,TRBV6-1,TGTGCCAGCAGTGGGGACAGACCGAGCTCTGGAAACACCATATATTTT,CASSGDRPSSGNTIYF
TRBJ1-2,NA,NA,14,TRBV4-2,TGTGCCAGCAGCCAAGGTGGGGGGTCGGGTGGCTACACCTTC,CASSQGGGSGGYTF
TRBJ2-5,NA,NA,12,TRBV19,TGTGCCAGTATGGGTCCACAAGAGACCCAGTACTTC,CASMGPQETQYF
TRBJ2-7,NA,TRBD2,15,TRBV7-2,TGTGCCAGCAGCCCTGAGGGGAGGGAATCCTACGAGCAGTACTTC,CASSPEGRESYEQYF
TRBJ1-2,NA,TRBD1,13,TRBV29-1,TGCAGCGTTGCCCGGGACAGGTCAGATGGCTACACCTTC,CSVARDRSDGYTF